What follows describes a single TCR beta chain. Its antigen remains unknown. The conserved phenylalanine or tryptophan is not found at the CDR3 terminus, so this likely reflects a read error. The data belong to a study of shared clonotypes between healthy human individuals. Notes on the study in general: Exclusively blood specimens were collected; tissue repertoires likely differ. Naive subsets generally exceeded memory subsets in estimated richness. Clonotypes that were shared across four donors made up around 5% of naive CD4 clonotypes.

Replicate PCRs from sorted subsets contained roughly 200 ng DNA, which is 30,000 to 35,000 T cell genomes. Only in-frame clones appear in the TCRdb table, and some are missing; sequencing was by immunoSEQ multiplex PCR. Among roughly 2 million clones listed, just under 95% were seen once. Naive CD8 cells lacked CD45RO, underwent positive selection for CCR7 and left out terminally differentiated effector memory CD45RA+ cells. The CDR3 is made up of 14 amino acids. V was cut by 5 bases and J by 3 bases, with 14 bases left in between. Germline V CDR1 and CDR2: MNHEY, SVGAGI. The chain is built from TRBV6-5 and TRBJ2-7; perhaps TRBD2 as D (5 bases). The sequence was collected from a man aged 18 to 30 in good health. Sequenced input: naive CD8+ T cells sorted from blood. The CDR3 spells CASSVRLAGYEQYL. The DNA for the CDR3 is TGTGCCAGCAGTGTGCGGCTAGCTGGCTACGAGCAGTACCTC.